These 23 T cell receptor beta chains share one sample of origin, sequenced in a study of blood T cell repertoires in COVID-19. Produced via immunoSEQ multiplex PCR; TCRdb's table is partial and in-frame only. The sample yields 150,000 to 200,000 clones, 85% to 90% seen once. The sample was peripheral blood. The receptors here all came from a man aged 50 or older with active or convalescent COVID-19.

The gene calls are TRBV6-5 and TRBJ2-7; D possibly corresponds to TRBD1 (6 bases). In germline, CDR1 is MNHEY, CDR2 SVGAGI. This CDR3 region has 14 residues. Trimming shortened V by 5 bases and J by 4 bases, and 15 bases separated the two germline ends. In nucleotides, the CDR3 is TGTGCCAGCAGTCGGTCAGGGGCTCAATACGAGCAGTACTTC. Protein product: CASSRSGAQYEQYF.

The chain recombines TRBV5-1 with TRBJ2-5; a possible D gene is TRBD1 (6 bases). The CDR3 length is 15 residues. Trimming took 4 bases from V and 1 from J, leaving 14 bases between them. Per germline, CDR1 SGHRS and CDR2 YFSETQ. The CDR3 spells CASSPRRGGQETQYF. The CDR3 nucleotides read TGCGCCAGCAGCCCTCGACGAGGGGGCCAAGAGACCCAGTACTTC.

This sequence joins TRBV27 and TRBJ1-6, with D perhaps matching TRBD1 (6 bases). The CDR3 covers 15 residues. Trimming pared 10 bases from V and 7 bases from J, leaving 20 bases between. The germline gives CDR1 MNHEY, CDR2 SMNVEV (reference sequence). The CDR3 here is CATKSHTGPNSPLHF. As DNA, the CDR3 is TGTGCCACCAAATCCCACACAGGGCCGAATTCACCCCTCCACTTT.

The chain combines TRBV12-3 or TRBV12-4 with TRBJ2-1; 7 nucleotides align to TRBD1. The junction had 5 bases not matched to a gene; V was cut back by 5 bases and J by 10 bases. The CDR3 spans 12 residues. The CDR3 region has the DNA TGTGCCAGCAGTCCCCGGGACAGAGAGCAGTTCTTC. It encodes CASSPRDREQFF.

This chain links TRBV9 with TRBJ2-1; the match to TRBD2 covers 14 bases. J lost 4 bases, V lost 4 bases, and 4 bases had no gene match. There are 16 residues in the CDR3. From germline, CDR1 is SGDLS and CDR2 YYNGEE. Here the CDR3 reads CASSSRLAGGYNEQFF. DNA for the CDR3: TGTGCCAGCAGCTCCCGACTAGCGGGAGGGTACAATGAGCAGTTCTTC.

The chain is built from TRBV3-1 (or the pseudogene TRBV3-2) and TRBJ2-5, with 8 positions matching TRBD2. CDR1 is LGHDT and CDR2 is YNNKEL in the germline V gene (reference sequence). This CDR3 contains 15 residues. J lost 4 bases, V lost 4 bases, and 8 bases had no gene match. CDR3 nucleotides: TGTGCCAGCAGCCCCGGGGGGGGGCTAAGAGAGACCCAGTACTTC. Translation gives CASSPGGGLRETQYF.

The chain has TRBV28 and TRBJ2-3; 12 bases agree with TRBD2. This CDR3 has 18 residues. V gave up 2 bases and J gave up 4 bases; unmatched junction bases: 10. Per the germline V gene, CDR1 is MDHEN and CDR2 is SYDVKM. CDR3 coding DNA: TGTGCCAGCAGTTTACCTTCTCGGCTAGCGGGGGGGCCAGATACGCAGTATTTT. The encoded protein is CASSLPSRLAGGPDTQYF.

V usage is TRBV5-1 and J usage is TRBJ2-2; TRBD2 agrees at 8 bases. With 2 bases clipped from V and 2 bases from J, the junction kept 5 bases outside the gene matches. Germline V gives CDR1 SGHRS, CDR2 YFSETQ. CDR3 length: 16 residues. The CDR3 coding sequence is TGCGCCAGCAGCTTAGGGACTAGGCCCAACACCGGGGAGCTGTTTTTT. Protein: CASSLGTRPNTGELFF. The full variable domain, with the rest looked up from reference TRBV5-1 and TRBJ2-2, is KAGVTQTPRYLIKTRGQQVTLSCSPISGHRSVSWYQQTPGQGLQFLFEYFSETQRNKGNFPGRFSGRQFSNSRSEMNVSTLELGDSALYLCASSLGTRPNTGELFFGEGSRLTVL.

This clone was recorded only once. The V and J genes are TRBV4-3 and TRBJ2-2; maybe TRBD2 (6 bases). The CDR3 has 16 residues. Germline-derived CDR1 and CDR2 are LGHNA and YSLEER. V was cut by 0 bases and J by 5 bases, with 13 bases left in between. For the CDR3, the DNA is TGCGCCAGCAGCCAAGAAGGTCTAGCGCAAACCGGGGAGCTGTTTTTT. As protein: CASSQEGLAQTGELFF.

This clone appeared once. The chain links TRBV6-4 to TRBJ1-1, with a possible D match to TRBD1 (6 bases). V lost 1 base to trimming and J lost 4 bases, with 19 bases between them. CDR3 length equals 17 residues. Per germline, CDR1 MRHNA and CDR2 SNTAGT. The CDR3 is CASSDFCLGARGTEAFF. Written as DNA, the CDR3 is TGTGCCAGCAGTGACTTTTGTTTGGGGGCGCGTGGCACTGAAGCTTTCTTT.

CDR3 nucleotide sequence: TGTGCCAGCAGAGCGGGAGACTTGTCTAATAATGAGCAGTTCTTC. This translates into CASRAGDLSNNEQFF. V usage is TRBV21-1 and J usage is TRBJ2-1; whether TRBD2, the table's D call, matches the DNA was not checked. TRBV21-1 constitutes a pseudogene. The CDR3 sequence is 15 residues long.

The V gene is TRBV4-2, the J gene TRBJ2-7, with 8 bases aligning to TRBD2. There are 15 residues in the CDR3. J was trimmed by 2 bases and V by 0 bases; bases with no gene match: 3. Germline V lookup: CDR1 LGHNA, CDR2 YNFKEQ. The CDR3: CASSQDLLAAYEQYF. For the CDR3, the DNA is TGTGCCAGCAGCCAAGATCTACTAGCGGCCTACGAGCAGTACTTC.

This chain uses TRBV27 with TRBJ1-5, with a weak D call TRBD1 (6 bases). The CDR3 covers 13 residues. Germline CDR1 and CDR2: MNHEY and SMNVEV (reference sequence). Trimming stripped 6 bases from V and 7 bases from J, with 13 bases between. The CDR3 here is CASRQNREQPQHF. The CDR3 bases are TGTGCCAGCAGACAAAACAGGGAACAGCCCCAGCATTTT.

This chain links TRBV19 with TRBJ2-2; perhaps TRBD1 as D (6 bases). Germline CDR1 and CDR2: LNHDA and SQIVND (reference sequence). This CDR3 comprises 14 residues. With 7 bases removed from V and 1 base from J, the gap between germline ends came to 10 bases. Written as DNA, the CDR3 is TGTGCCAGTACCACGACAGGGAACACCGGGGAGCTGTTTTTT. Translated, it gives CASTTTGNTGELFF.

This clone was seen a single time. This chain joins TRBV7-9 and TRBJ2-1; D may be TRBD2 (6 bases). Deletions cut 10 bases from V and 4 bases from J, with 14 bases between. Germline CDR1 and CDR2: SEHNR and FQNEAQ (reference sequence). The CDR3 consists of 13 residues. Here the CDR3 DNA reads TGTGCCATTCCAGCGGGTCCTTACAATGAGCAGTTCTTC. It encodes CAIPAGPYNEQFF.

CDR3 coding DNA: TGTGCCAGCAGCCGTGCAGGGACAGGGGGCGGAAACACCATATATTTT. Translation gives CASSRAGTGGGNTIYF. The genes are TRBV3-1 (or the pseudogene TRBV3-2) and TRBJ1-3; 12 nucleotides match TRBD1. The CDR3 is made up of 16 amino acids. Germline V CDR1 and CDR2: LGHDT, YNNKEL (reference sequence). V was pared by 4 bases and J by 4 bases, with 5 bases of the junction left unmatched.

The rearrangement joins TRBV27 to TRBJ2-7; a weak D match, TRBD2 (6 bases). V gave up 3 bases and J gave up 2 bases, with 8 bases separating them. CDR1 and CDR2 (germline): MNHEY, SMNVEV (reference sequence). The CDR3 covers 13 residues. CDR3 sequence reads: CASSFLATYEQYF. CDR3 DNA sequence: TGTGCCAGCAGTTTCCTAGCGACCTACGAGCAGTACTTC.

In DNA form, the CDR3 reads TGTGCCAGCAGTAGGGGAACCGGGGAGCTGTTTTTT. This codes for CASSRGTGELFF. This chain connects TRBV27 to TRBJ2-2; D might be TRBD1 (5 bases). V lost 5 bases and J 5 bases, leaving 6 bases between the germline ends. The germline V gene has CDR1 MNHEY and CDR2 SMNVEV (reference sequence). The CDR3 is 12 amino acids.

The genes are TRBV6-2 or TRBV6-3 and TRBJ2-5, with D perhaps TRBD2 (6 bases). Germline V gives CDR1 MNHEY, CDR2 SVGEGT. The CDR3 is 15 residues long. Trimming stripped 4 bases from V and 5 bases from J, with 17 bases between. The CDR3 loop is CASSSRLAGSETQYF. CDR3 coding DNA: TGTGCCAGCAGTTCCCGATTGGCGGGAAGTGAGACCCAGTACTTC.

A single count supports this clone. The chain combines TRBV7-2 with TRBJ2-2; D gene unclear. The CDR3 has 12 residues. CDR1 and CDR2 (germline): SGHTA, FQGNSA. Trimming cost V 5 bases and J 3 bases, with 4 bases left between them. Here the CDR3 reads CASSPYTGELFF. The CDR3, as DNA: TGTGCCAGCAGCCCCTACACCGGGGAGCTGTTTTTT.

V is TRBV19 and J is TRBJ2-2; TRBD2 aligns across 9 bases. V was clipped by 5 bases and J by 5 bases; unmatched bases: 6. CDR3 length: 15 residues. Germline loops: CDR1 LNHDA, CDR2 SQIVND (reference sequence). The CDR3 spells CASSPPGLATGELFF. The CDR3 DNA reads TGTGCCAGTAGTCCGCCGGGACTAGCAACCGGGGAGCTGTTTTTT. Full variable domain (remainder filled in from reference TRBV19 and TRBJ2-2): DGGITQSPKYLFRKEGQNVTLSCEQNLNHDAMYWYRQDPGQGLRLIYYSQIVNDFQKGDIAEGYSVSREKKESFPLTVTSAQKNPTAFYLCASSPPGLATGELFFGEGSRLTVL.

This clone was seen a single time. V and J are TRBV5-1 and TRBJ2-1; D is unclear. From germline, CDR1 is SGHRS and CDR2 YFSETQ. The CDR3 length is 15 residues. Trimming cost V 4 bases and J 0 bases, with 11 bases left between them. The CDR3 spells CASSVAVSSYNEQFF. For the CDR3, the DNA is TGCGCCAGCAGCGTCGCGGTGAGCTCCTACAATGAGCAGTTCTTC.

For this clone: Other nucleotide sequences from this sample produce the same CDR3. The chain uses TRBV5-1 and TRBJ1-3; D is ambiguous. V shed 4 bases and J shed 0 bases, with 8 bases lying between them. This CDR3 contains 14 residues. The germline CDR1 and CDR2 sequences are SGHRS and YFSETQ. The CDR3 loop reads CASSQDSSGNTIYF. CDR3 nucleotide sequence: TGCGCCAGCAGCCAGGACTCCTCTGGAAACACCATATATTTT.